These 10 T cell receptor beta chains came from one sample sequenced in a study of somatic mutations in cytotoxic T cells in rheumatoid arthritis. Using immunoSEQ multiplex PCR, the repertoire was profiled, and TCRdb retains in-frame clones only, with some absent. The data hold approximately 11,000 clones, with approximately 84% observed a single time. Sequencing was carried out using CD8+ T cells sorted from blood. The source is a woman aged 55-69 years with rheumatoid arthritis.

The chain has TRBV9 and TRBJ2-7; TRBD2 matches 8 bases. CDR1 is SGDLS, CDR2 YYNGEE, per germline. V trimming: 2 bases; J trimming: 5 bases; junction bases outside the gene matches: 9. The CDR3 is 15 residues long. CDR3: CASSVAGTRADEQYF. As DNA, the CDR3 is TGTGCCAGCAGCGTCGCCGGGACTAGAGCGGACGAGCAGTACTTC.

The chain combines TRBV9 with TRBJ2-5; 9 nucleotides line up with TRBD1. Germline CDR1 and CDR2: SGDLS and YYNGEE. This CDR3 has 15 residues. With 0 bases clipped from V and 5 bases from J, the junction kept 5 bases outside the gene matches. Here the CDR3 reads CASSVGDRELETQYF. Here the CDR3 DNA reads TGTGCCAGCAGCGTAGGGGACAGGGAGTTGGAGACCCAGTACTTC.

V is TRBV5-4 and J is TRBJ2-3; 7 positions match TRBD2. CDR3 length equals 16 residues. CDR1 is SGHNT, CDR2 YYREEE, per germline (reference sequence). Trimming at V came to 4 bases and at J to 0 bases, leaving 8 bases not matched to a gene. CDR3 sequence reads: CASSRGTTTSTDTQYF. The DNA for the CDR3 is TGTGCCAGCAGCCGAGGGACTACCACTAGCACAGATACGCAGTATTTT.

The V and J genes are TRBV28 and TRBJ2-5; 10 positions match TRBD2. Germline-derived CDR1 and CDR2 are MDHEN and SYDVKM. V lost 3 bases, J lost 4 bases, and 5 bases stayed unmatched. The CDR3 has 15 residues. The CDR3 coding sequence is TGTGCCAGCAGTTTCCAGCGGGAGGGCGGAGAGACCCAGTACTTC. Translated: CASSFQREGGETQYF.

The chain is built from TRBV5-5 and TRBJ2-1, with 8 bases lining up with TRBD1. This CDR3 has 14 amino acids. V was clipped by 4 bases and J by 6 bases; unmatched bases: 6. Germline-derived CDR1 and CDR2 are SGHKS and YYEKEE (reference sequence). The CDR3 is CASSPGGAGNEQFF. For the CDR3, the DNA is TGTGCCAGCAGCCCAGGGGGCGCGGGCAATGAGCAGTTCTTC.

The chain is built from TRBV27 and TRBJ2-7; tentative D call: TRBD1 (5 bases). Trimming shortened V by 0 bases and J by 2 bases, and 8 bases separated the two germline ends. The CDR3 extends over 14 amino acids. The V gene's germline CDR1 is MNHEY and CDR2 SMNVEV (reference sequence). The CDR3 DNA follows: TGTGCCAGCAGTTTATCGGCAGGGCCCTACGAGCAGTACTTC. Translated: CASSLSAGPYEQYF.

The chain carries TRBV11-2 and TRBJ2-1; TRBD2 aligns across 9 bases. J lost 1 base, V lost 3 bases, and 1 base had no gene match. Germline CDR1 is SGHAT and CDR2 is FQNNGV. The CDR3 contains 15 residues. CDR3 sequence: CASSFTSGSYNEQFF. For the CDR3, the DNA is TGTGCCAGCAGCTTCACTAGCGGGTCCTACAATGAGCAGTTCTTC.

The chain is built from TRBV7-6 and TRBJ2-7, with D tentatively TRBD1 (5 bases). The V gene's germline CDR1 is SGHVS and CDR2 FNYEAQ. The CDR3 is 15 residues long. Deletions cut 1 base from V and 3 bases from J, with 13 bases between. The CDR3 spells CASSLDDSDRYEQYF. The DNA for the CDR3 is TGTGCCAGCAGCTTAGACGACAGTGACCGCTACGAGCAGTACTTC.

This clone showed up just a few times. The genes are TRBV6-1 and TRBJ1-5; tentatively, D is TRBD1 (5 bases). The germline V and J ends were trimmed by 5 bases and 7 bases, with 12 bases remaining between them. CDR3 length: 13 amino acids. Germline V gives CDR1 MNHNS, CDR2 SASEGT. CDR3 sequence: CASSPGWGQPQHF. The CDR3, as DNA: TGTGCCAGCAGTCCAGGGTGGGGACAGCCCCAGCATTTT.

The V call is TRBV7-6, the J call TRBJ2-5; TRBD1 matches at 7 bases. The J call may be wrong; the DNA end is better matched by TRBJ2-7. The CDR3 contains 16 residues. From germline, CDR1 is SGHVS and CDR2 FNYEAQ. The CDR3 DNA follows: TGTGCCAGCAGCTTAGAGAGCACGACAGGGTTCTACGAGCAGTACTTC. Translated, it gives CASSLESTTGFYEQYF.